The clone carrying this T cell receptor beta chain occurred many times. Its target is not known. The data derive from a study of T cells after yellow fever vaccination. Notes on the study in general: Once the booster was given, most primary-vaccination clones reappeared, at approximately 97% for CD4 and 88% for CD8. Abundant contaminating clonotypes from the bulk population could appear in FACS-sorted repertoires.

The 5'RACE template-switching step produced TCR cDNA and added a universal primer site and UMIs. Via MiXCR, TCRdb re-called the 5' RACE reads, giving one row per CDR3 protein. This repertoire shows about 260,000 distinct CDR3 sequences, about 5.2% found once; its top ten account for approximately 3.5%. Germline CDR1 is SGHRS and CDR2 is YFSETQ. The CDR3 has 14 amino acids. Trimming took off 1 base at V and 4 bases at J, with 9 bases between the two ends. The sequences come from CD4+ T cells sorted from PBMCs, collected on the day of the yellow fever booster vaccination. This clonotype was sampled from a man aged 18 to 30 who received the YFV17D yellow fever vaccine. The chain has TRBV5-1 and TRBJ2-1; tentatively, D is TRBD2 (6 bases). CDR3 in amino acids: CASSLSSGYNEQFF. As DNA, the CDR3 is TGCGCCAGCAGCTTGTCGAGCGGGTACAATGAGCAGTTCTTC.